The 22 T cell receptor beta chains below were found in one sample sequenced in a study of CD8+CD57+ T cells in acquired aplastic anemia. Using genomic DNA as the template, TCR beta VDJ and CDR3 profiling was carried out. TCRdb used MiXCR to reprocess the reads, holding one entry per CDR3 protein. The data show hundreds of thousands of distinct CDR3 sequences, with 65% to 80% seen just once and approximately 3.9% held by the top ten. Sequencing used sorted CD4+, CD8+, or CD8+CD57+ T cells (not recorded which) from PBMCs. These receptors all stem from a human donor in good health, serving as a control.

The chain recombines TRBV7-2 with TRBJ2-3; D gene uncertain. CDR1 SGHTA and CDR2 FQGNSA come from the germline V gene. V lost 2 bases and J lost 12, with 24 bases in between. The length of the CDR3 is 16 residues. The CDR3 nucleotides read TGTGCCAGCAGCTTATTTGCCGCGGACCATACCTTTGGACAGTATTTT. Translated: CASSLFAADHTFGQYF.

Comment on this clonotype: Its ends do not fully match the called genes, so a read error is possible. The CDR3 bases are TGTGCCAGCAGCGGACCCGCCAGTGGGTCACCCCTACACTTTTTT. This translates into CASSGPASGSPLHFF. V gene TRBV2 combines with J gene TRBJ1-5; D gene uncertain. The CDR3 spans 15 residues. The germline CDR1 and CDR2 sequences are SNHLY and FYNNEI.

Notes on this clonotype: At one boundary the junction diverges from the germline segment, which might be a read error. Here the CDR3 DNA reads TGTGCCAGCAGCGAATTGGGGGCGGTATACGAGCAGTACTTT. This translates into CASSELGAVYEQYF. This rearrangement joins TRBV2 to TRBJ1-5; D possibly corresponds to TRBD1 (6 bases). The CDR3 runs 14 residues. The germline V gene has CDR1 SNHLY and CDR2 FYNNEI.

The chain couples TRBV7-2 to TRBJ2-7; D gene unclear. The CDR3 has 14 amino acids. Germline-derived CDR1 and CDR2 are SGHTA and FQGNSA. V was clipped by 1 base and J by 1 base, with 8 bases between them. The CDR3 loop reads CASSLEAESYEQYF. The CDR3 DNA reads TGTGCCAGCAGCTTAGAGGCTGAGTCCTACGAGCAGTACTTC.

This clonotype showed up many times. The chain links TRBV12-5 to TRBJ2-1; no firm D call. Trimming left V 9 bases short and J 0 bases short, with 9 bases between. CDR1 and CDR2 from the germline V gene are LGHNT and FRNRAP. The CDR3 consists of 13 residues. CDR3 nucleotide sequence: TGTGCTAGCAGACTTAACTCCTACAATGAGCAGTTCTTC. The encoded protein is CASRLNSYNEQFF.

As to this clonotype: At one of its ends the junction is not consistent with the germline gene, which may arise from a read error. The V call is TRBV7-2, the J call TRBJ2-1, with unresolved D. Germline V gives CDR1 SGHTA, CDR2 FQGNSA. The length of the CDR3 is 11 residues. CDR3: CASSLHNKQFF. The CDR3 DNA reads TGTGCCAGCAGCCTACACAATAAGCAGTTCTTC.

About this clonotype: One end of the junction varies from germline; a read error may be responsible. The rearrangement links TRBV10-3 to TRBJ1-3; D unclear. The CDR3 is 16 residues long. Germline-derived CDR1 and CDR2 are ENHRY and SYGVKD. CDR3 loop: CASSPGDTNYGNTLYF. CDR3 coding DNA: TGTGCCAGCAGTCCTGGGGATACGAACTATGGCAACACCTTATATTTT.

This clonotype came up once. The J gene is TRBJ2-7, the V gene TRBV5-8, with 8 bases fitting TRBD2. The germline V gene has CDR1 SGHTS and CDR2 YDEGEE. V lost 4 bases and J lost 3; bases outside the gene matches: 6. This CDR3 contains 14 residues. Here the CDR3 reads CASSPGGLVYEQYF. The CDR3 DNA reads as TGTGCCAGCAGCCCGGGGGGACTAGTCTACGAGCAGTACTTC.

The CDR3 reads CASSSPGSDIQYF. CDR3 in DNA: TGTGCCAGCAGTTCCCCAGGGTCTGACATTCAGTACTTC. This rearrangement joins TRBV6-1 to TRBJ2-4; possibly TRBD1 for D (5 bases). Germline CDR1 and CDR2: MNHNS and SASEGT. Trimming stripped 5 bases from V and 8 bases from J, with 13 bases between. This CDR3 contains 13 residues.

Regarding this clonotype: No conserved phenylalanine or tryptophan ends this CDR3, so it is likely a read error. Because the CDR3's place on the DNA is in doubt, the DNA is left out and the CDR3 is given as listed by TCRdb. CDR3 sequence reads: CASSRDRNSGNTI. The chain links TRBV9 to TRBJ1-1; the DNA was not compared with TRBD1, the D call given in the table. The CDR3 contains 13 residues when both ends are counted. CDR1 SGDLS and CDR2 YYNGEE come from the germline V gene.

This clonotype was seen ten or more times. V and J are TRBV20-1 and TRBJ1-2; a possible D gene is TRBD1 (5 bases). Trimming took 6 bases from V and 6 from J, leaving 17 bases between them. The CDR3 has 13 amino acids. The germline gives CDR1 DFQATT, CDR2 SNEGSKA (reference sequence). In DNA, the CDR3 is TGCAGTGCGTTTCTGGCGGGGGAGAATGGCTACACCTTC. It yields the protein CSAFLAGENGYTF.

In the case of this clonotype: Given the absence of the conserved phenylalanine or tryptophan at the CDR3 end, a read error is likely. The V and J genes are TRBV7-2 and TRBJ1-6; no firm D call. There are 12 residues in the CDR3. In germline, CDR1 is SGHTA, CDR2 FQGNSA. Trimming took 5 bases from V and 4 from J, leaving 3 bases between them. As DNA, the CDR3 is TGTGCCAGCAGCCAATATAATTCACCCCTCCACGAT. Amino acids: CASSQYNSPLHD.

About this clonotype: One junction end does not reproduce the germline sequence, and a read error may be involved. The V gene is TRBV12-5, the J gene TRBJ1-6, with 7 bases matching TRBD1. The germline V gene has CDR1 LGHNT and CDR2 FRNRAP. The CDR3 loop spans 14 amino acids. The CDR3 sequence: CASGLTGERTPLHF. CDR3 nucleotides: TGTGCCAGTGGTTTAACAGGGGAGAGGACACCCCTCCACTTT. The full variable domain, completed using reference TRBV12-5 and TRBJ1-6, is DARVTQTPRHKVTEMGQEVTMRCQPILGHNTVFWYRQTMMQGLELLAYFRNRAPLDDSGMPKDRFSAEMPDATLATLKIQPSEPRDSAVYFCASGLTGERTPLHFGNGTRLTVT.

This clonotype was observed a single time. One junction end disagrees with the germline gene, perhaps due to a read error. The chain employs TRBV7-3 and TRBJ2-3, with D perhaps matching TRBD1 or TRBD2 (5 bases each). The CDR3 is 12 amino acids. In germline, CDR1 is SGHTA, CDR2 FQGTGA. CDR3 DNA: TGTGCCAGCAGCGCCCTGGGGGATACAAAGTACTTT. Amino acid sequence: CASSALGDTKYF.

Points on this clonotype: No conserved phenylalanine or tryptophan is present at the end of the CDR3, so a read error is the likely explanation. The limits of the CDR3 on the DNA are not certain, so only TCRdb's listed CDR3 is given. V usage is TRBV9 and J usage is TRBJ1-1; the D segment call TRBD1 is taken from the table without a DNA check. The CDR3 is 13 amino acids long, termini counted. Germline V CDR1 and CDR2: SGDLS, YYNGEE. This CDR3 reads CASSVVPGTYTFV.

This clonotype was observed many times. This CDR3 reads CASSKGQNYGYTF. DNA for the CDR3: TGTGCCAGCAGTAAGGGGCAGAACTATGGCTACACCTTC. The chain employs TRBV12-3 or TRBV12-4 and TRBJ1-2, with a tentative D call TRBD1 (5 bases). V lost 5 bases to trimming and J lost 2 bases, with 9 bases between them. This CDR3 contains 13 residues.

As to this clonotype: Mismatch with germline at one junction end may stem from a read error. The chain joins TRBV2 to TRBJ1-1; a weak D match, TRBD1 (6 bases). The germline V gene has CDR1 SNHLY and CDR2 FYNNEI. This CDR3 has 14 amino acids. CDR3 sequence (DNA): TGTGCCAGCAGTATGAGGATGGGGGGCTACGAGGAGTACTTC. It encodes CASSMRMGGYEEYF.

Notes on this clonotype: A junction end diverges from the germline sequence, so it may reflect a read error. CDR3 sequence reads: CASSSPGAREPHHF. CDR3 coding DNA: TGTGCCAGTAGTAGCCCAGGAGCCAGGGAGCCCCATCATTTT. V usage is TRBV19 and J usage is TRBJ1-1, with TRBD1 as a possible D gene (5 bases). Germline values: CDR1 LNHDA, CDR2 SQIVND (reference sequence). The CDR3 covers 14 residues. Looking up the rest from reference TRBV19 and TRBJ1-1 gives the full variable domain: DGGITQSPKYLFRKEGQNVTLSCEQNLNHDAMYWYRQDPGQGLRLIYYSQIVNDFQKGDIAEGYSVSREKKESFPLTVTSAQKNPTAFYLCASSSPGAREPHHFGQGTRLTVV.

This clonotype was counted at least ten times. The gene calls are TRBV7-6 and TRBJ1-3, with D possibly being TRBD1 (6 bases). CDR3 length: 13 amino acids. Germline lookup yields CDR1 SGHVS and CDR2 FNYEAQ. V dropped 5 bases and J dropped 3 bases, with 8 bases sitting between them. DNA for the CDR3: TGTGCCAGCAGCAACAGGGTTGGAAACACCATATATTTT. This encodes CASSNRVGNTIYF.

This rearrangement joins TRBV7-2 to TRBJ1-6; no clear D gene. CDR1 and CDR2 (germline): SGHTA, FQGNSA. This CDR3 spans 15 amino acids. V lost 3 bases to trimming and J lost 19 bases, with 25 bases between them. CDR3 bases: TGTGCCAGCAGCTTGGGTTACAGAGTAGGTTCCTACGAGCACTTT. Amino acid sequence: CASSLGYRVGSYEHF.

The rearrangement joins TRBV7-6 to TRBJ1-1, with D possibly TRBD1 on 6 matching bases. V lost 1 base to trimming and J lost 3 bases, with 15 bases between them. CDR3 length equals 16 residues. Germline CDR1 and CDR2: SGHVS and FNYEAQ. CDR3 region: CASSLGQEGVDTEAFF. In DNA, the CDR3 is TGTGCCAGCAGCTTAGGACAGGAGGGGGTGGACACTGAAGCTTTCTTT.

The J gene is TRBJ2-1, the V gene TRBV9; D could derive from TRBD1 or TRBD2 (5 bases each). Looked up from germline, CDR1 is SGDLS and CDR2 is YYNGEE. This CDR3 comprises 14 residues. The V and J ends lost 6 bases and 0 bases respectively, with 10 bases between them. Here the CDR3 DNA reads TGTGCCAGCACAGCAGGGAGCTCCTACAATGAGCAGTTCTTC. Protein product: CASTAGSSYNEQFF.